This entry describes one T cell receptor beta chain. What it binds is unknown. CD4+ cells yielded CD45RA+ naive and CD45RA-negative memory subsets. These data originate in a study of shared clonotypes between healthy human individuals. About the study: Donors had three CD4 naive, three CD4 memory, two CD8 naive and one CD8 memory plate apiece.

Study-level results: The rarefaction results pointed to incomplete sorted-subset sequencing despite large depth.

Germline V gene data show CDR1 as MNHNS and CDR2 as SASEGT. Trimming stripped 5 bases from V and 6 bases from J, with 11 bases between. CDR3 size: 13 residues. Sorted-subset replicate PCRs used 200 to 250 ng DNA, 30,000 or so T cell genomes. Using immunoSEQ multiplex PCR, the repertoire was profiled, and TCRdb retains in-frame clones only, with some absent. The sample has approximately 980,000 clones; 76% are singletons. This TCR was sampled from a young man in good health. This chain links TRBV6-1 with TRBJ2-4; TRBD2 might be the D (5 bases). Sequences were obtained from memory CD4+ T cells sorted from blood. Subset in this sample: CD45RA-negative fraction. Here the CDR3 DNA reads TGTGCCAGCAGTATAAACAGCGGAAACATTCAGTACTTC. It translates to CASSINSGNIQYF.